This T cell receptor beta chain was identified during a study of control samples from healthy donors and cancer patients (TCRdb year 2020). Ends trimmed: V by 7 bases, J by 7 bases; bases unmatched to a gene: 7. The CDR3 sequence holds 13 residues, the cysteine and phenylalanine included. This entry keeps only the CDR3 DNA: 39 bases, framed from base 1. In the case of this clone: Which antigen it targets is not known. Per-nucleotide qualities are absent, and no much larger clonotype sits a single base away.

The method behind the library was the immunoSEQ multiplex PCR assay. The clones in this table, taken by TCRdb from immuneACCESS, are in-frame only. Not every clone is retained; where verified, under half of the shortfall comes from an unresolved V gene, and the cause of the rest is unknown. In all, the sample holds about 100,000 clones, and 85% of those were seen once. Jointly, the top ten make up more than 15% of the sample. The chain is assembled from TRBV12-3 or TRBV12-4 and TRBJ2-1, with TRBD2 matching 7 junction bases. Specimen: blood. The receptor was isolated from a man between 25 and 39 years old in good health. This receptor carries the CDR3 CASITNGGNEQFF. The DNA is as follows: TGTGCCAGCATCACAAACGGGGGGAATGAGCAGTTCTTC.